These 11 T cell receptor beta chains were all obtained from the same sample, sequenced in a study of early T cells in non-severe SARS-CoV-2 infection. TCRdb re-called the 5' RACE reads with MiXCR, one entry per CDR3 protein. The sample has 20,000 to 30,000 distinct CDR3 sequences, less than 5% seen once. Sequencing was done on a sample of whole blood. The source is an adult who was a healthcare worker with PCR-confirmed SARS-CoV-2 infection or an uninfected control (not recorded which).

Details on this clonotype: A junction boundary mismatches the germline segment, possibly from a read error. The V call is TRBV20-1, the J call TRBJ1-1; a possible D gene is TRBD1 (6 bases). The CDR3 covers 16 residues. The germline V gene has CDR1 DFQATT and CDR2 SNEGSKA (reference sequence). This chain's CDR3 is CSAREGGGIMNTEALF. CDR3 nucleotides: TGCAGTGCTCGCGAAGGGGGAGGGATCATGAACACTGAAGCTCTCTTT.

The sample holds many counts of this clonotype. The J gene is TRBJ2-2, the V gene TRBV3-1; 8 bases align to TRBD1. CDR1 is LGHDT and CDR2 is YNNKEL in the germline V gene (reference sequence). The CDR3 has 16 residues. Trimming at V came to 4 bases and at J to 3 bases, leaving 7 bases not matched to a gene. CDR3 in amino acids: CASSPRQGSYTGELFF. As DNA, the CDR3 is TGTGCCAGCAGCCCCAGACAGGGGAGTTACACCGGGGAGCTGTTTTTT.

The rearrangement joins TRBV19 to TRBJ2-6, with D uncertain. The CDR3 runs 15 residues. Germline loops: CDR1 LNHDA, CDR2 SQIVND (reference sequence). The ends were cut back, 6 bases at V and 0 bases at J, with 9 bases in the middle. CDR3 region: CASSLLASGANVLTF. The CDR3 bases are TGTGCCAGTAGCCTCCTGGCCTCTGGGGCCAACGTCCTGACTTTC.

The chain links TRBV7-8 to TRBJ2-2; 7 bases map to TRBD2. Per the germline V gene, CDR1 is SGHVS and CDR2 is FQNEAQ. The CDR3 loop spans 15 amino acids. The V segment lost 3 bases and the J segment 2 bases; nucleotides outside the gene matches: 3. CDR3 sequence: CASSFSGANTGELFF. In nucleotides, the CDR3 is TGTGCCAGCAGCTTCAGCGGGGCTAACACCGGGGAGCTGTTTTTT.

This clonotype was counted at least ten times. The V and J genes are TRBV20-1 and TRBJ2-3, with a tentative D call TRBD1 (5 bases). The CDR3 contains 15 residues. The germline gives CDR1 DFQATT, CDR2 SNEGSKA (reference sequence). Trimming removed 5 bases from V and 2 bases from J, with 17 bases in between. The CDR3 DNA reads as TGCAGTGCTCTTCCGCAGGTGGGGCCCACAGATACGCAGTATTTT. Translation gives CSALPQVGPTDTQYF.

At least ten counts were recorded for this clonotype. The chain uses TRBV3-1 and TRBJ2-2; D is unclear. Germline CDR1 and CDR2: LGHDT and YNNKEL (reference sequence). This CDR3 region has 14 residues. Trimming removed 0 bases from V and 6 bases from J, with 8 bases in between. The CDR3 sequence is CASSQEISSGELFF. CDR3 DNA: TGTGCCAGCAGCCAAGAAATAAGCTCCGGGGAGCTGTTTTTT. Supplemented by reference TRBV3-1 and TRBJ2-2, the full variable domain reads DTAVSQTPKYLVTQMGNDKSIKCEQNLGHDTMYWYKQDSKKFLKIMFSYNNKELIINETVPNRFSPKSPDKAHLNLHINSLELGDSAVYFCASSQEISSGELFFGEGSRLTVL.

This clonotype was detected ten times or more. The V gene is TRBV12-3 or TRBV12-4, the J gene TRBJ1-5; D is unresolved. The CDR3 extends over 17 amino acids. V lost 5 bases to trimming and J lost 4 bases, with 21 bases between them. CDR3 nucleotides: TGTGCCAGCAGTCTGAGCCTAGGGCCGAGGTCTAATCAGCCCCAGCATTTT. Protein sequence: CASSLSLGPRSNQPQHF.

This clonotype has just a few counts. The V call is TRBV20-1, the J call TRBJ2-3; D is undetermined. The V end lost 2 bases, the J end lost 0 bases, and 6 bases lay between the germline ends. The CDR3 spans 13 residues. Per germline, CDR1 DFQATT and CDR2 SNEGSKA (reference sequence). The CDR3 loop reads CSARPISTDTQYF. Written as DNA, the CDR3 is TGCAGTGCTAGACCAATAAGCACAGATACGCAGTATTTT.

Relative to its sample, this clonotype is medium-sized. V usage is TRBV29-1 and J usage is TRBJ2-7; 10 nucleotides line up with TRBD2. The CDR3 consists of 13 residues. Germline CDR1 and CDR2: SQVTM and ANQGSEA. The V segment lost 6 bases and the J segment 5 bases; nucleotides outside the gene matches: 7. DNA of the CDR3: TGCAGCGTCCTCAGCGGGAGGGCCCACGAGCAGTACTTC. It translates to CSVLSGRAHEQYF.

This clonotype was detected ten times or more. The V gene is TRBV19, the J gene TRBJ2-1; 10 positions match TRBD2. The CDR3 is 15 residues long. Per the germline V gene, CDR1 is LNHDA and CDR2 is SQIVND (reference sequence). With 5 bases clipped from V and 10 bases from J, the junction kept 11 bases outside the gene matches. DNA for the CDR3: TGTGCCAGTAGTCGGTTGGGGACTAGCGCCTTGGAGCAGTTCTTC. Translated, it gives CASSRLGTSALEQFF.

This clonotype was seen repeatedly, ten times or more. V is TRBV5-1 and J is TRBJ1-1, with TRBD1 matching over 7 bases. The V segment lost 2 bases and the J segment 5 bases; nucleotides outside the gene matches: 3. CDR1 is SGHRS and CDR2 is YFSETQ in the germline V gene. The CDR3 consists of 13 residues. The CDR3 DNA follows: TGCGCCAGCAGCTTTGCAGGGGGAACTGAAGCTTTCTTT. Protein: CASSFAGGTEAFF.